Here is one T cell receptor (beta chain) with its context. Antigen specificity is unknown. At one of its ends the junction is not consistent with the germline gene, which may arise from a read error. CDR1 and CDR2 (germline): SGHDN, FVKESK. CDR3 length equals 15 residues. RNA and DNA were co-extracted from roughly 20-30 mg of unsorted bulk tissue. This entry belongs to a study of tumor-infiltrating lymphocytes in primary liver carcinoma. Across the whole study: Samples returned roughly 3.5 to 7.13 million productive TCRbeta reads each. Read depth did not differ significantly between tissue types.

Study outcomes and limitations: Tumors and blood were compared for top-250-clone fraction, and tumors had the significantly higher value (p = 0.039).

With a constant-region primer, TCR beta cDNA was made from around 520 ng of total RNA. Researchers made the TCR beta libraries by running three nested multiplex PCR rounds with slightly modified ARM-PCR. The first two PCR rounds used TRBV1-TRBV30 primers with a Cbeta primer, approximately 9 cycles each. TCRdb recomputed calls from the multiplex PCR reads with MiXCR, one row per CDR3 protein. The sample has 20,000 to 25,000 distinct CDR3 sequences, 75% to 80% seen once. The chain recombines TRBV14 with TRBJ2-7; weak D call: TRBD2 (7 bases). The specimen sequenced was liver tumor tissue from sampling region 1. Subset noted: tumor region T1, superior pole. The clonotype was recovered from a woman aged 30 to 39 with primary liver carcinoma and hepatitis B virus infection. The CDR3 coding sequence is TGTGTCAGCAGTCAGGCGGCGGGGGCTGACTACGAGCAGTACTTC. Encoded protein: CVSSQAAGADYEQYF. Based on the CDR3 plus reference TRBV14 and TRBJ2-7, the full variable domain is EAGVTQFPSHSVIEKGQTVTLRCDPISGHDNLYWYRRVMGKEIKFLLHFVKESKQDESGMPNNRFLAERTGGTYSTLKVQPAELEDSGVYFCVSSQAAGADYEQYFGPGTRLTVT.